The subject of this entry is one T cell receptor (beta chain). Generated by immunoSEQ multiplex PCR, the TCRdb table keeps only in-frame clones and is missing some. Among about 120,000 clones listed, 75% to 90% were seen once. The data derive from a study of blood T cell repertoires in COVID-19. CDR3 length: 13 residues. Germline V gives CDR1 LNHDA, CDR2 SQIVND (reference sequence). V lost 6 bases to trimming and J lost 3 bases; unmatched junction nucleotides: 4. Sequenced: peripheral blood. V and J are TRBV19 and TRBJ2-5; 7 bases map to TRBD2. The receptor's source is a man aged 25-45 years with acute or convalescent COVID-19. CDR3: CASRRTREETQYF. For the CDR3, the DNA is TGTGCCAGTAGAAGGACTAGGGAAGAGACCCAGTACTTC. Together with reference TRBV19 and TRBJ2-5, the CDR3 gives the full variable domain: DGGITQSPKYLFRKEGQNVTLSCEQNLNHDAMYWYRQDPGQGLRLIYYSQIVNDFQKGDIAEGYSVSREKKESFPLTVTSAQKNPTAFYLCASRRTREETQYFGPGTRLLVL.